This T cell receptor beta chain was captured in a study of cytomegalovirus exposure and HLA in healthy donors (dated by TCRdb to the late 2010s). A note on the overall study: In an earlier analysis of roughly 500 of the donors, under 300 Gb of sequence data and about 110 million unique TCR beta sequences from about 179 million T cells were reported. Roughly 300 gigabases of sequencing data and around 85 million unique TCR sequences made up an early release that covered nearly 650 HLA-typed donors. The genetic ancestry cluster associated with self-reported Caucasian donors included over 80% of the roughly 400 genotyped donors. The aim of the study was to test whether cataloging public T cell receptors could identify signatures of past pathogen exposure. The T cell repertoires of around 730 subjects were profiled by immunosequencing and related to cytomegalovirus serostatus. In addition to the first cohort of 666 subjects, a separate validation cohort of 120 different subjects was used. The study combined high-throughput TCR immunosequencing, statistical association of individual TCRs with disease status, and machine learning to predict cytomegalovirus infection status. A later analysis re-examined previously published TCR beta repertoires from just over 650 donors and added high-resolution HLA genotyping to investigate patterns of TCR occurrence. In the later analysis, no new phenotypic data were used to find candidate immune exposures; instead, reliance was placed on TCR beta sequences and their occurrence across donors. In an earlier analysis of 587 of the donors, high-throughput TCR beta sequencing was used to judge whether each TCR beta V gene segment behaved as functional or pseudogenic. Donor age, sex, ethnicity and CMV serostatus were compiled alongside the repertoire data. A later genetic analysis took genome-wide SNP genotypes for about three fifths of the 666 donors and used that subset as a discovery cohort. Every repertoire in the discovery cohort had been generated on one and the same sequencing platform. Class I and class II HLA loci were covered by the typing at four-digit resolution. Typing coverage differed by locus: A, B, C, DRB1 and DQB1 were typed in roughly 620-630 donors, DQA1 in 500 to 550, DPA1 in roughly 590, and DPB1 in approximately 450. Because of strong linkage in the cohort, roughly five DR-DQ haplotypes were treated as single units for association and clustering. Among some 410 genotyped donors of the cohort, an average of approximately 250,000 unique TCR beta nucleotide sequences were sequenced per donor, around 18% of them non-productive. Broader findings and caveats from the paper: Assigning TCR associations to individual alleles was difficult when HLA alleles, especially DR and DQ, strongly co-occurred. In a later genetic analysis, a missense DCLRE1C variant was associated with V-gene and J-gene trimming of TCR beta chains, and the association was replicated in an independent cohort. In a later analysis, HLA-associated TCR beta chains showed more clonal expansion and lower generation probabilities than non-associated chains that were equally common. A further reported finding was that TCR beta sequences accurately predicted the HLA-A and HLA-B alleles for most subjects in the first cohort. Presence/absence analyses assumed roughly uniform sequencing depth across donors, an assumption that may not hold. Three of the identified cytomegalovirus-associated TCR beta chains were confirmed in vitro to be specific for cytomegalovirus antigens. In a later analysis, TCR association rates were found to vary across HLA loci, with the most associated TCRs seen for DRB1 alleles and the fewest for HLA-C alleles. Because counts were too low, seventeen rarely observed V segments, including chromosome 9 orphons, were excluded from the earlier analysis of 587 of the donors. Most CMV-associated TCR beta chains appeared to be HLA-restricted in a later analysis, and the HLA associations seemed to be driven largely by CMV exposure. A cluster of highly shared sequence variants was judged likely to represent a technical artifact of the sequencing pipeline. Cytomegalovirus status was reported to be diagnosed by the classifier with high specificity and sensitivity in both the original and validation cohorts. In this cohort, only TCR beta chains were sequenced, and detectable features were limited by the absence of alpha or paired-chain data. The study gave a list of about 160 TCR beta chains associated with cytomegalovirus. While some public TCRs were present in many individuals, most TCR sequences turned up only very rarely across donors. A later analysis associated roughly 17,000 TCR beta sequences with specific HLA alleles at a false discovery rate of 0.05. An earlier analysis of around 500 of the donors showed that most TCR beta V segments appeared in productive rearrangements either about 90% or about 30% of the time, which broadly matched IMGT annotations. According to the authors, the approach could potentially be generalized to other disease states and immunological phenotypes. Because the 87-base-pair reads could not distinguish some IMGT-functional V segments, including TRBV6-2 and TRBV6-3, those segments were excluded. According to a later analysis, parvovirus B19, influenza, CMV and Epstein-Barr virus appeared linked to several top co-occurrence clusters. Immune exposure information for the cohort was limited to CMV serostatus. Because HLA typing was missing for some donors at each locus, association tests included only the typed subset. According to a later genetic analysis, donors in an Asian-associated ancestry cluster had fewer N-insertions in productive TCRs than the roughly 700-donor mean. Correlated functional status among segregating V segments might be attributable to linkage disequilibrium, but an unknown experimental factor could not be ruled out.

The method was the immunoSEQ multiplex PCR assay. A mixture of 60 forward primers for TCR Vbeta segments and 13 reverse primers for TCR Jbeta segments was used in the multiplex PCR. Amplification of the CDR3 region of rearranged TCR beta genes was performed with a multiplex PCR assay on genomic DNA. The Illumina HiSeq System was used to sequence the amplified TCR beta libraries as 87-base-pair reads. For the original study's pipeline: In a later analysis, tens of millions of unique TCR beta chains were counted across the roughly 700 repertoires, and approximately 11 million of these chains were shared by at least two donors. Raw reads were error-corrected and collapsed into unique sequences with a nearest-neighbor algorithm that merged closely related sequences to remove PCR and sequencing errors. V, D and J gene segments were assigned by aligning CDR3 sequences to IMGT reference sequences. For a sequence to be retained, at least a six-nucleotide match to both a V gene segment and a J gene segment was required. Rearrangements were classified as productive when the CDR3 lacked stop codons and remained in frame with V and J, and all other rearrangements were classified as non-productive. CDR3 was defined according to IMGT convention as the region running from the second conserved V-encoded cysteine to the conserved J-encoded phenylalanine. The earlier analysis of more than 450 of the donors excluded sequences that lacked an unambiguous match to a single V gene segment. An earlier analysis of 587 of the donors called V segments functional above 56.7% productive rearrangements and segregating when the between-donor standard deviation exceeded 5%. A statistical classification framework was built to diagnose cytomegalovirus status from the catalog of TCR beta chain sequences. In a later analysis, V and J genes were assigned by comparing TCR nucleotide sequences against IMGT/GENE-DB human TR gene sequences. Using the TCRdist pipeline, a later analysis assigned CDR3 sequences along with most-parsimonious VDJ recombination scenarios. In a later analysis, each TCR beta chain was defined by its CDR3 amino acid sequence together with its V-gene family, and reads lacking a unique V-gene family were excluded. To address suspected cross-contamination and a sequencing artifact, a later analysis removed over 500 highly shared, low-generation-probability nucleotide sequences. In a later analysis, a clonal expansion index was calculated for each public chain from normalized within-repertoire ranks of inferred template counts. In a later analysis, generation probabilities were computed with a VDJ recombination model fitted to out-of-frame rearrangements, and the resulting probabilities were checked against IGoR. A later analysis scored TCR-TCR, TCR-HLA and TCR-CMV co-occurrence with hypergeometric tests, applying a repertoire-size bias correction to TCR pairs. To estimate false discovery rates, a later analysis permuted the HLA or CMV assignments 20 times. In a later analysis, co-occurring TCRs were grouped with DBSCAN, and TCRdist sequence similarity was added when clustering was performed within HLA-allele-positive subsets. Repertoires with fewer than 30,000 or more than 120,000 public chains, plus five repertoires with anomalous nucleotide sharing, were excluded from co-occurrence clustering. Drawn from immuneACCESS, this table holds only the in-frame rearrangements with V and J called that TCRdb kept. Clones are partly lost; checked studies trace under half to an unresolved V gene and leave the rest unexplained. D and trimming were read from the DNA, whereas the V and J calls and clone size are those reported in that table. Across this sample there are 65,000 to 85,000 clones, with around four fifths seen only once. In total, the top ten clones hold 2.5% to 3.5% of the sample.

In regard to this clone: It lacks a known antigen. Base quality data are lacking; no much larger clone is found one base away.

From the cysteine through the phenylalanine, the CDR3 covers 16 amino acids. The sequence is cut down to CDR3 DNA, 48 bases in frame from base 1. CDR1 and CDR2 were assigned from the germline V gene as SQVTM and ANQGSEA. V is cut back by 6 bases and J by 2 bases, with 7 bases in the junction unmatched. The cohort comprised around 690 healthy bone marrow donors. At the time of sampling, all cohort members were nominally healthy, though unrecorded immune exposures were likely present. The donor was CMV seropositive and belonged to the group of some 290 seropositive cohort members. Each donor provided a peripheral blood sample, and peripheral blood mononuclear cells were used for TCR beta sequencing. Genomic DNA was extracted from the blood cell samples with the Qiagen DNeasy Blood Extraction Kit.

Sequenced sample: PBMCs. This receptor chain uses TRBV29-1 and TRBJ2-6, with TRBD1 identical over 10 junction bases. The TCR comes from a man aged 50 or older in good health and CMV-seropositive. The CDR3 reads as follows: CSVKGQGTPGANVLTF. The DNA sequence is given as TGCAGCGTGAAGGGACAGGGGACCCCTGGGGCCAACGTCCTGACTTTC.